The 9 T cell receptor beta chains reported below all come from one sample, sequenced in a study of regulatory T cells in long-lasting Graves disease. Time point in this sample: newly diagnosed GD, antithyroid drugs for less than 3 months. RNA from PBMCs was the source of the TCR library. In building TCR beta libraries, iRepertoire HTBI primers were used together with Arm-PCR of CDR3 regions. TCRdb processed the multiplex PCR reads anew with MiXCR; each CDR3 protein has one entry. This table holds 450,000 to 600,000 distinct CDR3 sequences, under 20% found once. This sample was also put to use in a study of T cells in Graves' hyperthyroidism and ophthalmopathy.

This material consisted of peripheral blood mononuclear cells (PBMCs), taken at new diagnosis, from a patient treated with antithyroid drugs. These receptors all stem from a man in his forties or fifties with Graves disease.

About this clonotype itself: A clone one base away is much larger, so this may be a read error. The chain has TRBV3-1 and TRBJ1-5; no definite D call. Trimming removed 1 base from V and 3 bases from J, with 7 bases in between. The CDR3 is 14 amino acids. Germline assignment: CDR1 LGHDT and CDR2 YNNKEL (reference sequence). The CDR3 DNA reads TGTGCCAGCAGCCAAGTTCCATCCAATCAGCCCCAGCATTTT. Its translation: CASSQVPSNQPQHF.

This clonotype has a count of ten or more. The gene calls are TRBV5-1 and TRBJ2-5, with 7 bases fitting TRBD1. Unmatched junction bases numbered 6, after V lost 0 bases and J lost 4 bases. Germline assignment: CDR1 SGHRS and CDR2 YFSETQ. The CDR3 covers 15 residues. The CDR3 sequence: CASSLVQGMVETQYF. Here the CDR3 DNA reads TGCGCCAGCAGCTTGGTACAGGGGATGGTAGAGACCCAGTACTTC.

The chain is built from TRBV5-6 and TRBJ2-2, with TRBD2 identical over 10 bases. The CDR3 has 17 residues. The V and J ends lost 1 base and 0 bases, in that order; junction bases with no gene match: 3. The germline gives CDR1 SGHDT, CDR2 YYEEEE. The CDR3 loop is CASSLRTSGPNTGELFF. In DNA, the CDR3 is TGTGCCAGCAGCTTGCGGACTAGCGGTCCGAACACCGGGGAGCTGTTTTTT.

This clonotype was seen ten or more times. The rearrangement links TRBV6-5 to TRBJ1-4, with 10 bases that match TRBD1. There are 15 residues in the CDR3. V dropped 0 bases and J dropped 10; count of bases not matched to a gene: 5. The germline V gene encodes CDR1 MNHEY and CDR2 SVGAGI. The chain's CDR3 is CASSYSGTGVGKLFF. For the CDR3, the DNA is TGTGCCAGCAGTTACTCAGGGACAGGGGTTGGAAAACTGTTTTTT.

The chain employs TRBV6-2 or TRBV6-3 and TRBJ2-1, with TRBD2 matching 12 bases. Trimming removed 6 bases from V and 6 bases from J; junction bases left unmatched: 6. Germline assignment: CDR1 MNHEY and CDR2 SVGEGT. The length of the CDR3 is 15 residues. The CDR3 sequence: CASRWTSGILNEQFF. CDR3 in DNA: TGTGCCAGCAGATGGACTAGCGGGATTCTCAATGAGCAGTTCTTC.

This clonotype came up a few times. This chain joins TRBV6-2 or TRBV6-3 and TRBJ2-7; 11 positions match TRBD2. After removal of 0 bases from V and 1 base from J, the junction contained 8 bases not matched to a gene. The CDR3 has 18 residues. Germline V gives CDR1 MNHEY, CDR2 SVGEGT. CDR3 residues: CASSYSRSGTSGSYEQYF. The CDR3 nucleotides are TGTGCCAGCAGTTACTCGCGGAGCGGGACTAGCGGTTCCTACGAGCAGTACTTC.

CDR3 loop: CASSFSGQTQETQYF. In DNA, the CDR3 is TGTGCCAGCAGTTTTTCAGGACAAACCCAAGAGACCCAGTACTTC. The chain carries TRBV28 and TRBJ2-5; a possible D gene is TRBD1 (5 bases). The germline V and J ends were trimmed by 3 bases and 1 base, with 12 bases remaining between them. Germline CDR1 reads MDHEN; CDR2 reads SYDVKM. The CDR3 runs 15 residues.

This clonotype was detected only a few times. The J gene is TRBJ2-1, the V gene TRBV2, with 10 bases identical to TRBD1. After removal of 6 bases from V and 4 bases from J, the junction contained 18 bases not matched to a gene. The CDR3 extends over 19 amino acids. Per germline, CDR1 SNHLY and CDR2 FYNNEI. The CDR3 region has the DNA TGTGCCAGCAGCACCCCGGGACAGGGGATTAGCGGAGAGTACAATGAGCAGTTCTTC. It is translated as CASSTPGQGISGEYNEQFF.

This clonotype has ten or more counts. The gene calls are TRBV10-3 and TRBJ2-2, with D perhaps TRBD1 or TRBD2 (6 bases each). Germline lookup yields CDR1 ENHRY and CDR2 SYGVKD. V dropped 3 bases and J dropped 0 bases, with 11 bases sitting between them. The CDR3 spans 16 residues. CDR3 residues: CAISDKEGANTGELFF. DNA of the CDR3: TGTGCCATCAGTGACAAGGAGGGGGCGAACACCGGGGAGCTGTTTTTT.